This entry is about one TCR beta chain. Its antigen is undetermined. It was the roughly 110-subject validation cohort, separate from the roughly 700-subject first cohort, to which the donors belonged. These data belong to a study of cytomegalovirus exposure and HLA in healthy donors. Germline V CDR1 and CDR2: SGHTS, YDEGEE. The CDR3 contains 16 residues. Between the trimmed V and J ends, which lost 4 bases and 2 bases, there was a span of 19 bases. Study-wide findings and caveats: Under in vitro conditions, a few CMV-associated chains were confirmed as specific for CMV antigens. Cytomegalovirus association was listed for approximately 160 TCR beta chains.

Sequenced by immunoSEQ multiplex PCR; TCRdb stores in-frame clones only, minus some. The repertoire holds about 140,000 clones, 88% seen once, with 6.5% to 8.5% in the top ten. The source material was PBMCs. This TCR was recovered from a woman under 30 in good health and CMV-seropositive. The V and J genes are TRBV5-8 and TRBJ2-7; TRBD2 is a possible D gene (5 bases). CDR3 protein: CASSIPPGILAYEQYF. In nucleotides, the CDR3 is TGTGCCAGCAGCATCCCCCCCGGGATCTTGGCCTACGAGCAGTACTTC.